The T cell receptor beta chain described here comes from a study of Ad26.COV2.S vaccination and SARS-CoV-2 variants. In germline, CDR1 is SGHRS, CDR2 YFSETQ. The V gene end was trimmed by 1 base and the J gene end by 0 bases; junction bases not matched to a gene: 5. The CDR3 loop spans 16 amino acids. Profiled with immunoSEQ multiplex PCR; TCRdb holds only in-frame clones, not every one. The sample lists around 350,000 clones; 90% to 95% were seen once. V and J are TRBV5-1 and TRBJ1-1, with 8 bases aligning to TRBD1. The receptor was isolated from a human donor who had recovered from COVID-19. The sample here was peripheral blood, taken after recovery from COVID-19. CDR3 sequence: CASSLLTGAMNTEAFF. The DNA for the CDR3 is TGCGCCAGCAGCTTGTTGACAGGGGCGATGAACACTGAAGCTTTCTTT.